Following are 28 T cell receptor beta chains from one sample sequenced in a study of control samples from healthy donors and cancer patients. Data came from immunoSEQ multiplex PCR; TCRdb stores just in-frame clones and leaves some out. The table includes about 180,000 clones, 90% detected once. Sequenced sample: blood. These receptors were taken from a woman aged 50 to 60 in good health.

V gene TRBV7-9 combines with J gene TRBJ2-7; 7 positions match TRBD1. The J segment lost 7 bases and the V segment lost 5 bases, leaving 8 bases of the junction unmatched. CDR1 is SEHNR, CDR2 FQNEAQ, per germline (reference sequence). This CDR3 contains 13 residues. CDR3 region: CASSHPTGVEQYF. The DNA of the CDR3 is TGTGCCAGCAGCCACCCAACAGGGGTTGAGCAGTACTTC.

V and J are TRBV5-1 and TRBJ2-7, with 9 bases aligning to TRBD2. This CDR3 has 14 amino acids. The germline V gene has CDR1 SGHRS and CDR2 YFSETQ. V trimming: 5 bases; J trimming: 5 bases; junction bases outside the gene matches: 8. The chain's CDR3 is CASSSGLAGNEQYF. DNA for the CDR3: TGCGCCAGCAGTTCGGGTCTAGCGGGAAACGAGCAGTACTTC.

V usage is TRBV27 and J usage is TRBJ2-3; D unresolved. CDR1 and CDR2 (germline): MNHEY, SMNVEV (reference sequence). V gave up 6 bases and J gave up 4 bases, with 14 bases separating them. The CDR3 is made up of 14 amino acids. The CDR3 protein is CASRGSIWSDTQYF. CDR3 in DNA: TGTGCCAGCAGGGGATCAATCTGGTCAGATACGCAGTATTTT.

The count of this clone is one. This sequence joins TRBV5-6 and TRBJ2-2; 7 nucleotides line up with TRBD2. Looked up from germline, CDR1 is SGHDT and CDR2 is YYEEEE. The CDR3 is made up of 16 amino acids. With 1 base clipped from V and 0 bases from J, the junction kept 3 bases outside the gene matches. DNA of the CDR3: TGTGCCAGCAGCTTGATTGGGGGGGCGAACACCGGGGAGCTGTTTTTT. It translates to CASSLIGGANTGELFF.

The chain is built from TRBV3-1 (or the pseudogene TRBV3-2) and TRBJ1-6, with D perhaps TRBD1 (5 bases). The CDR3 spans 14 residues. Germline CDR1 reads LGHDT; CDR2 reads YNNKEL (reference sequence). V was shortened by 4 bases and J by 7 bases, with 11 bases between the two germline ends. This CDR3 reads CASSPGRGNSPLHF. The CDR3 DNA reads as TGTGCCAGCAGCCCCGGACGGGGGAATTCACCCCTCCACTTT.

CDR3 protein: CASTYEWASEAFF. The DNA for the CDR3 is TGCGCCAGTACCTACGAGTGGGCATCTGAAGCTTTCTTT. This sequence joins TRBV5-1 and TRBJ1-1; D unclear. Between the trimmed V and J ends, which lost 8 bases and 6 bases, there was a span of 17 bases. Germline-derived CDR1 and CDR2 are SGHRS and YFSETQ. The CDR3 extends over 13 amino acids.

On this clone itself: Other DNA sequences of this sample code for an identical CDR3. The chain employs TRBV29-1 and TRBJ2-1, with D uncertain. From germline, CDR1 is SQVTM and CDR2 ANQGSEA. V was clipped by 1 base and J by 3 bases, with 1 base between them. This CDR3 region has 11 residues. The DNA of the CDR3 is TGCAGCGTTGAAGTCTACAATGAGCAGTTCTTC. Protein: CSVEVYNEQFF.

The rearrangement joins TRBV11-2 to TRBJ2-5; D remains unclear. Per germline, CDR1 SGHAT and CDR2 FQNNGV. V was shortened by 5 bases and J by 1 base, with 11 bases between the two germline ends. This CDR3 is built from 14 residues. DNA of the CDR3: TGTGCCAGCAGCCACACTGGAGTCCAAGAGACCCAGTACTTC. Its protein is CASSHTGVQETQYF.

The rearrangement uses TRBV2 and TRBJ2-2; either TRBD1 or TRBD2 may fit D (6 bases each). The CDR3 has 14 amino acids. From germline, CDR1 is SNHLY and CDR2 FYNNEI. V was clipped by 7 bases and J by 3 bases, with 12 bases between them. CDR3 residues: CASKYGGYTGELFF. CDR3 bases: TGTGCCAGCAAATACGGGGGCTACACCGGGGAGCTGTTTTTT.

The rearrangement joins TRBV28 to TRBJ1-1; D perhaps matches TRBD1 (6 bases). The germline V gene encodes CDR1 MDHEN and CDR2 SYDVKM. Trimming took off 5 bases at V and 0 bases at J, with 16 bases between the two ends. The CDR3 has 16 amino acids. CDR3 nucleotides: TGTGCCAGCAGTCCCTTGGACAGCCTTATGAACACTGAAGCTTTCTTT. This sequence encodes CASSPLDSLMNTEAFF.

This chain connects TRBV28 to TRBJ2-2; no clear D. Trimming took 7 bases from V and 7 from J, leaving 16 bases between them. The CDR3 contains 14 residues. Germline V gene sequence: CDR1 MDHEN, CDR2 SYDVKM. The CDR3 nucleotides are TGTGCCAGCAACCCCCCAGCCGCTGGCGGGGAGCTGTTTTTT. Protein sequence: CASNPPAAGGELFF.

The J gene is TRBJ2-2, the V gene TRBV2; D is perhaps TRBD1 or TRBD2 (6 bases each). The V end was cut by 7 bases, the J end by 4 bases, with 19 bases between. The CDR3 length is 16 residues. The germline gives CDR1 SNHLY, CDR2 FYNNEI. In DNA, the CDR3 is TGTGCCAGCAATTCTCAGAGACTAGGGGGCACCGGGGAGCTGTTTTTT. This gives the protein CASNSQRLGGTGELFF.

This clone was seen only a few times. The chain links TRBV25-1 to TRBJ2-1, with 8 bases that match TRBD2. CDR3 length: 15 residues. V shed 8 bases and J 2 bases; nucleotides not matched to a gene: 8. Germline CDR1 reads MGHDK; CDR2 reads SYGVNS. The CDR3 sequence is CASRSGTLTYNEQFF. In nucleotides, the CDR3 is TGTGCCAGCCGTAGCGGGACATTAACCTACAATGAGCAGTTCTTC.

This chain's CDR3 is CASSNTWGLAGGLGQETQYF. CDR3 nucleotides: TGTGCCAGCAGCAATACCTGGGGACTAGCGGGAGGATTGGGGCAAGAGACCCAGTACTTC. V gene TRBV6-6 combines with J gene TRBJ2-5, with 15 bases identical to TRBD2. V shed 6 bases, J shed 2 bases, and the junction held 16 bases outside the gene matches. Per the germline V gene, CDR1 is MNHNY and CDR2 is SVGAGI (reference sequence). The CDR3 sequence is 20 residues long.

The rearrangement joins TRBV9 to TRBJ1-1, with 9 positions matching TRBD1. The CDR3 is 15 amino acids. The germline V gene has CDR1 SGDLS and CDR2 YYNGEE. The trim removed 3 bases at V and 1 base at J, leaving 4 bases unmatched. CDR3 amino acids: CASSAQTGGNTEAFF. In DNA, the CDR3 is TGTGCCAGCAGCGCTCAGACAGGGGGGAACACTGAAGCTTTCTTT.

The CDR3 region is CASSQDLGEGIQYF. The CDR3 coding sequence is TGTGCCAGCAGCCAAGATCTGGGGGAGGGCATTCAGTACTTC. This chain joins TRBV3-1 (or the pseudogene TRBV3-2) and TRBJ2-4, with 7 bases fitting TRBD2. Germline CDR1 is LGHDT and CDR2 is YNNKEL (reference sequence). With V trimmed by 0 bases and J by 9 bases, 5 bases remained unmatched. This CDR3 has 14 residues.

The gene calls are TRBV2 and TRBJ2-3, with a tentative D call TRBD1 (5 bases). Germline CDR1 SNHLY, CDR2 FYNNEI. The CDR3 spans 14 residues. The germline V and J ends were trimmed by 10 bases and 0 bases, with 14 bases remaining between them. DNA for the CDR3: TGTGCCACACGGACAAGTTCTAGCACAGATACGCAGTATTTT. Translated: CATRTSSSTDTQYF.

J is TRBJ2-7 and V is TRBV25-1, with a weak D call TRBD1 (7 bases). Trimming pared 1 base from V and 4 bases from J, leaving 17 bases between. The CDR3 length is 16 residues. The V gene's germline CDR1 is MGHDK and CDR2 SYGVNS. This chain's CDR3 is CASSESSWRGRYEQYF. The CDR3 coding sequence is TGTGCCAGCAGTGAATCCTCGTGGAGGGGGCGATACGAGCAGTACTTC.

This clone was counted a single time. The V and J genes are TRBV4-2 and TRBJ2-7, with D maybe TRBD2 (5 bases). CDR1 LGHNA and CDR2 YNFKEQ come from the germline V gene. The V gene lost 1 base and the J gene lost 0 bases, with 16 bases spanning the gap. The CDR3 covers 17 residues. The DNA of the CDR3 is TGTGCCAGCAGCCAAGTCATGGCGGGCGTGAGCTCCTACGAGCAGTACTTC. Translating gives CASSQVMAGVSSYEQYF.

The chain joins TRBV4-1 to TRBJ2-5; D possibly corresponds to TRBD2 (7 bases). Germline CDR1 reads MGHRA; CDR2 reads YSYEKL. V was clipped by 1 base and J by 2 bases, with 14 bases between them. This CDR3 contains 16 residues. CDR3 nucleotides: TGCGCCAGCAGCCAAGCGGCTGGGAGGGGGCAAGAGACCCAGTACTTC. The encoded protein is CASSQAAGRGQETQYF.

This chain joins TRBV5-1 and TRBJ1-1; D gene unclear. CDR3 size: 14 residues. V was trimmed by 0 bases and J by 5 bases, leaving 11 bases between them. The germline gives CDR1 SGHRS, CDR2 YFSETQ. Written as DNA, the CDR3 is TGCGCCAGCAGCTTGGGGACGACCGAGACTGAAGCTTTCTTT. Protein sequence: CASSLGTTETEAFF.

The CDR3 here is CASSILGGAAGELFF. CDR3 nucleotide sequence: TGTGCCAGTAGTATACTAGGAGGCGCGGCCGGGGAGCTGTTTTTT. This chain links TRBV19 with TRBJ2-2; maybe TRBD2 (5 bases). V was shortened by 2 bases and J by 6 bases, with 13 bases between the two germline ends. The CDR3 loop spans 15 amino acids. In germline, CDR1 is LNHDA, CDR2 SQIVND (reference sequence).

This sequence joins TRBV6-1 and TRBJ2-3, with 10 nucleotides matching TRBD1. Trimming at V came to 3 bases and at J to 5 bases, leaving 5 bases not matched to a gene. There are 15 residues in the CDR3. Germline V gene sequence: CDR1 MNHNS, CDR2 SASEGT. In DNA, the CDR3 is TGTGCCAGCAGTGAGGGACAGGGGATGGGAGATACGCAGTATTTT. Protein sequence: CASSEGQGMGDTQYF.

The chain joins TRBV27 to TRBJ2-1, with 9 bases that match TRBD1. V lost 2 bases and J lost 4; bases outside the gene matches: 3. This CDR3 has 15 residues. Looked up from germline, CDR1 is MNHEY and CDR2 is SMNVEV (reference sequence). CDR3 protein: CASSLRDRDYNEQFF. The CDR3 nucleotides are TGTGCCAGCAGTTTACGGGACAGGGATTACAATGAGCAGTTCTTC.

This clone was recorded once. The rearrangement links TRBV6-2 or TRBV6-3 to TRBJ1-5; possible D gene TRBD1, 5 bases. This CDR3 has 16 amino acids. Germline values: CDR1 MNHEY, CDR2 SVGEGT. The V end lost 5 bases, the J end lost 7 bases, and 21 bases lay between the germline ends. The CDR3 nucleotides read TGTGCCAGCAGTACGACTGACCCGGGACGAAGGCAGCCCCAGCATTTT. Its translation is CASSTTDPGRRQPQHF.

The V gene is TRBV28, the J gene TRBJ2-5; D tentatively reads TRBD1 or TRBD2 (7 bases each). This CDR3 has 14 residues. CDR1 and CDR2 from the germline V gene are MDHEN and SYDVKM. Trimming pared 3 bases from V and 7 bases from J, leaving 15 bases between. Here the CDR3 DNA reads TGTGCCAGCAGTTTGGGGGCAGGGGGGGGGACCCAGTACTTC. Protein sequence: CASSLGAGGGTQYF. The full variable domain, rest sourced from reference TRBV28 and TRBJ2-5, is DVKVTQSSRYLVKRTGEKVFLECVQDMDHENMFWYRQDPGLGLRLIYFSYDVKMKEKGDIPEGYSVSREKKERFSLILESASTNQTSMYLCASSLGAGGGTQYFGPGTRLLVL.

This chain uses TRBV10-3 with TRBJ2-7, with 13 positions matching TRBD2. Germline loops: CDR1 ENHRY, CDR2 SYGVKD. The CDR3 sequence is 19 residues long. Trimming took 4 bases from V and 2 from J; bases not matched to a gene: 14. The CDR3 spells CAISVSTRLAGGVAYEQYF. The CDR3 DNA is TGTGCCATCAGTGTCTCGACTAGACTAGCGGGAGGCGTGGCCTACGAGCAGTACTTC.

V and J are TRBV30 and TRBJ1-3; D gene ambiguous. This CDR3 has 14 amino acids. The germline V gene has CDR1 GTSNPN and CDR2 SVGIG (reference sequence). The V end was cut by 4 bases, the J end by 2 bases, with 12 bases between. The DNA of the CDR3 is TGTGCCTGGAACCGGGCGGTTCCTGGAAACACCATATATTTT. Translation gives CAWNRAVPGNTIYF.